These 21 T cell receptor beta chains came from one sample sequenced in a study of blood T cell repertoires in COVID-19. This table comes from immunoSEQ multiplex PCR, and its TCRdb copy is limited to in-frame clones, with some not included. Here the sample spans about 19,000 clones, approximately 90% being singletons. Sequencing used peripheral blood. The receptor source for this set is a human donor in a cohort sampled during active COVID-19.

The chain links TRBV15 to TRBJ2-7; no clear D. The V and J ends lost 0 bases and 2 bases respectively, with 8 bases between them. The germline V gene encodes CDR1 LNHNV and CDR2 YYDKDF (reference sequence). This CDR3 comprises 14 residues. The CDR3 DNA reads as TGTGCCACCAGCAGAGATAGACAAACCTACGAGCAGTACTTC. Its protein is CATSRDRQTYEQYF.

The chain carries TRBV7-9 and TRBJ2-2, with a possible D match to TRBD1 (6 bases). The CDR3 covers 15 residues. Germline loops: CDR1 SEHNR, CDR2 FQNEAQ (reference sequence). The V and J ends lost 5 bases and 3 bases respectively, with 13 bases between them. The CDR3 spells CASSPPQGYTGELFF. CDR3 nucleotide sequence: TGTGCCAGCAGCCCCCCTCAGGGGTACACCGGGGAGCTGTTTTTT. Full variable domain (remainder filled in from reference TRBV7-9 and TRBJ2-2): DTGVSQNPRHKITKRGQNVTFRCDPISEHNRLYWYRQTLGQGPEFLTYFQNEAQLEKSRLLSDRFSAERPKGSFSTLEIQRTEQGDSAMYLCASSPPQGYTGELFFGEGSRLTVL.

This chain joins TRBV12-3 or TRBV12-4 and TRBJ2-1; D perhaps matches TRBD2 (5 bases). CDR3 length equals 11 residues. The V end lost 6 bases, the J end lost 15 bases, and 15 bases lay between the germline ends. The CDR3 loop reads CASRIGRVGFF. In DNA form, the CDR3 reads TGTGCCAGCAGGATAGGGCGGGTCGGGTTCTTC.

The table lists this clone with a count of one. The V call is TRBV7-2, the J call TRBJ2-1; TRBD2 might be the D (5 bases). Germline loops: CDR1 SGHTA, CDR2 FQGNSA. This CDR3 comprises 14 residues. V was cut by 1 base and J by 13 bases, with 17 bases left in between. CDR3 loop: CASSLELPGTPQFF. CDR3 coding DNA: TGTGCCAGCAGCTTAGAGTTGCCGGGAACACCTCAGTTCTTC.

This clone was seen once. The J gene is TRBJ1-5, the V gene TRBV27, with D perhaps TRBD1 (5 bases). Germline V lookup: CDR1 MNHEY, CDR2 SMNVEV (reference sequence). V was cut by 6 bases and J by 0 bases, with 12 bases left in between. The CDR3 is 15 amino acids. The CDR3 loop reads CASSSQGLSNQPQHF. CDR3 nucleotides: TGTGCCAGCAGCTCGCAGGGACTTAGCAATCAGCCCCAGCATTTT.

The chain employs TRBV6-6 and TRBJ1-2; TRBD1 matches at 10 bases. Germline CDR1 is MNHNY and CDR2 is SVGAGI (reference sequence). The ends lost 5 bases at V and 4 bases at J; junction bases unmatched: 10. The length of the CDR3 is 16 residues. CDR3 sequence: CASSARTGGHSYGYTF. CDR3 nucleotide sequence: TGTGCCAGCAGTGCCAGGACAGGGGGGCATTCCTATGGCTACACCTTC.

This chain links TRBV28 with TRBJ2-7, with 8 positions matching TRBD1. Germline-derived CDR1 and CDR2 are MDHEN and SYDVKM. The V and J ends lost 3 bases and 1 base, in that order; junction bases with no gene match: 2. The CDR3 runs to 14 residues. The CDR3 loop is CASSFQGASYEQYF. CDR3 coding DNA: TGTGCCAGCAGTTTCCAGGGGGCTTCCTACGAGCAGTACTTC.

Only one count was recorded for this clone. V gene TRBV9 combines with J gene TRBJ2-1; 7 nucleotides line up with TRBD2. This CDR3 is 16 amino acids long. V lost 3 bases and J lost 1; bases outside the gene matches: 7. Looked up from germline, CDR1 is SGDLS and CDR2 is YYNGEE. DNA for the CDR3: TGTGCCAGCAGCGGAGCGGGATCCGCATCCTACAATGAGCAGTTCTTC. Amino acids: CASSGAGSASYNEQFF.

The CDR3 DNA is TGTGCCAGCAGCTCCCTTAGCGGGTCCGAAGGTTTCCCGTTCTTC. Its protein product is CASSSLSGSEGFPFF. J is TRBJ2-1 and V is TRBV3-1 (or the pseudogene TRBV3-2), with 7 bases fitting TRBD2. Unmatched junction bases numbered 19, after V lost 5 bases and J lost 15 bases. The CDR3 sequence is 15 residues long. Germline CDR1 is LGHDT and CDR2 is YNNKEL (reference sequence).

This chain joins TRBV7-9 and TRBJ2-1, with 7 bases aligning to TRBD1. Germline trimming cut 5 bases from V and 4 bases from J; bases unmatched to any gene: 11. This CDR3 spans 16 amino acids. Germline values: CDR1 SEHNR, CDR2 FQNEAQ (reference sequence). This CDR3 reads CASSQRTGGRYNEQFF. In DNA form, the CDR3 reads TGTGCCAGCAGCCAACGGACAGGCGGAAGGTACAATGAGCAGTTCTTC.

This chain links TRBV7-3 with TRBJ2-1, with 10 bases identical to TRBD2. Trimming cost V 3 bases and J 6 bases; bases outside gene matches: 5. The CDR3 has 15 residues. Germline V gives CDR1 SGHTA, CDR2 FQGTGA. The CDR3 bases are TGTGCCAGCAGCTTGGCTAGCGGGAGTCTCAATGAGCAGTTCTTC. Amino acid sequence: CASSLASGSLNEQFF.

This clone has only one observation. The chain recombines TRBV5-1 with TRBJ2-5, with a tentative D call TRBD1 (6 bases). The CDR3 totals 14 residues. Trimming removed 5 bases at V and 2 bases at J, with 13 bases between. The germline V gene encodes CDR1 SGHRS and CDR2 YFSETQ. Here the CDR3 reads CASRPGTLQETQYF. DNA of the CDR3: TGCGCCAGCAGGCCCGGGACACTTCAAGAGACCCAGTACTTC.

This rearrangement joins TRBV4-2 to TRBJ2-1; 14 nucleotides match TRBD2. Trimming cost V 1 base and J 7 bases; bases outside gene matches: 3. Looked up from germline, CDR1 is LGHNA and CDR2 is YNFKEQ. The CDR3 contains 16 residues. CDR3 residues: CASSQGLAGGPNEQFF. CDR3 bases: TGTGCCAGCAGCCAAGGACTAGCGGGAGGGCCGAATGAGCAGTTCTTC.

The genes are TRBV24-1 and TRBJ2-1; maybe TRBD2 (5 bases). CDR3 length: 14 residues. Per the germline V gene, CDR1 is KGHDR and CDR2 is SFDVKD. The ends were cut back, 5 bases at V and 4 bases at J, with 11 bases in the middle. The DNA for the CDR3 is TGTGCCACCAGTGGAGGCACGGGATACAATGAGCAGTTCTTC. Translation: CATSGGTGYNEQFF.

V usage is TRBV25-1 and J usage is TRBJ2-7; 7 bases map to TRBD1. Germline trimming cut 5 bases from V and 3 bases from J; bases unmatched to any gene: 13. Germline loops: CDR1 MGHDK, CDR2 SYGVNS. CDR3 length: 16 residues. CDR3: CASSYSGGQWGYEQYF. Written as DNA, the CDR3 is TGTGCCAGCAGTTACTCAGGGGGACAGTGGGGCTACGAGCAGTACTTC.

This chain links TRBV7-2 with TRBJ1-2; D perhaps matches TRBD1 (5 bases). This CDR3 spans 14 amino acids. Looked up from germline, CDR1 is SGHTA and CDR2 is FQGNSA. The V end was cut by 5 bases, the J end by 8 bases, with 18 bases between. The CDR3 loop is CASSTTVALIGYTF. The CDR3 DNA reads as TGTGCCAGCAGCACGACAGTGGCATTAATAGGCTACACCTTC.

On this clone itself: The junction departs from the called germline gene at one end, perhaps through a read error. This sequence joins TRBV2 and TRBJ2-2; TRBD1 aligns across 7 bases. The CDR3 totals 14 residues. Germline V gives CDR1 SNHLY, CDR2 FYNNEI. The DNA of the CDR3 is TGTGTCAGCACCGGGACAGTCAACACCGGGGAGCTGTTTTTT. This encodes CVSTGTVNTGELFF.

J is TRBJ2-1 and V is TRBV6-2 or TRBV6-3; D is undetermined. The V and J ends lost 2 bases and 6 bases respectively, with 11 bases between them. The CDR3 is 14 amino acids. Germline V gene lookup returns CDR1 MNHEY and CDR2 SVGEGT. The CDR3 bases are TGTGCCAGCAGTTACCGCGGTGGTGGCAATGAGCAGTTCTTC. This codes for CASSYRGGGNEQFF.

This clone was seen more than once but under ten times. The V and J genes are TRBV28 and TRBJ2-7; TRBD1 might be the D (7 bases). Trimming removed 1 base at V and 6 bases at J, with 16 bases between. The germline V gene encodes CDR1 MDHEN and CDR2 SYDVKM. The CDR3 loop spans 15 amino acids. The CDR3 reads CASSLSGDRTGEQYF. DNA of the CDR3: TGTGCCAGCAGTTTATCGGGGGACAGAACGGGCGAGCAGTACTTC.

This CDR3 is CASSLSVNTEAFF. The DNA of the CDR3 is TGTGCCAGCAGCTTATCGGTGAACACTGAAGCTTTCTTT. The rearrangement uses TRBV7-3 and TRBJ1-1, with D unclear. Trimming pared 2 bases from V and 0 bases from J, leaving 4 bases between. Germline V gene data show CDR1 as SGHTA and CDR2 as FQGTGA. The CDR3 contains 13 residues.

This clone was seen a single time. This rearrangement joins TRBV7-2 to TRBJ2-3; unclear D gene. The CDR3 spans 11 residues. The germline CDR1 and CDR2 sequences are SGHTA and FQGNSA. V gave up 5 bases and J gave up 4 bases, with 4 bases separating them. The CDR3 bases are TGTGCCAGCAGCGCAGCAGATACGCAGTATTTT. This encodes CASSAADTQYF. Full variable domain (rest looked up from reference TRBV7-2 and TRBJ2-3): GAGVSQSPSNKVTEKGKDVELRCDPISGHTALYWYRQSLGQGLEFLIYFQGNSAPDKSGLPSDRFSAERTGGSVSTLTIQRTQQEDSAVYLCASSAADTQYFGPGTRLTVL.